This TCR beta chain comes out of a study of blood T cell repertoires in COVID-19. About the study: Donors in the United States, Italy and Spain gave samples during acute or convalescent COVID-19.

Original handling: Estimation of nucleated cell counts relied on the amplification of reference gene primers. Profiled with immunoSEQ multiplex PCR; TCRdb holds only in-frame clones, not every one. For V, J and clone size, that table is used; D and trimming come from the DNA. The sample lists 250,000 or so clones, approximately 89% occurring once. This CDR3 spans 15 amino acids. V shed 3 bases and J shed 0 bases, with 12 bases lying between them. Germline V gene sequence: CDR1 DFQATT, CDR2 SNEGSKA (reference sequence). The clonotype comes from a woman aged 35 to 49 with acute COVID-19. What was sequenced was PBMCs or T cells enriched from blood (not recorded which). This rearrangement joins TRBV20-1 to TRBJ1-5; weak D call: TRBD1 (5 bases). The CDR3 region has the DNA TGCAGTGCTAGTCTTGGGGGGGATAGCAATCAGCCCCAGCATTTT. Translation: CSASLGGDSNQPQHF.